The next 31 T cell receptor beta chains were all read from a single sample in a study of regulatory T cells in long-lasting Graves disease. Time point given: newly diagnosed GD, antithyroid drugs for less than 3 months. Extracted PBMC RNA gave rise to the TCR library. Combining iRepertoire HTBI primers with Arm-PCR of CDR3 regions, the authors built TCR beta libraries. TCRdb called the multiplex PCR reads again in MiXCR, with one record for every CDR3 protein. The sample lists some 490,000 distinct CDR3 sequences, 12% seen once, with about 8.3% in the top ten. The same specimen was also included in a second study, on T cells in Graves' hyperthyroidism and ophthalmopathy.

The specimen comprised peripheral blood mononuclear cells (PBMCs), sampled at new diagnosis, from a patient treated with antithyroid drugs. The receptors shown here come from a woman in her 30s with Graves disease.

In its sample, this clonotype was seen many times. This sequence joins TRBV24-1 and TRBJ2-1, with TRBD2 identical over 8 bases. CDR1 and CDR2 from the germline V gene are KGHDR and SFDVKD. V dropped 0 bases and J dropped 3; count of bases not matched to a gene: 3. This CDR3 has 16 residues. The CDR3 DNA reads TGTGCCACCAGTGATTTGTCGGGAGGGAACTACAATGAGCAGTTCTTC. Protein sequence: CATSDLSGGNYNEQFF.

The chain joins TRBV7-9 to TRBJ2-4; 10 bases fit TRBD2. J was trimmed by 3 bases and V by 2 bases; bases with no gene match: 7. The CDR3 covers 17 residues. Per germline, CDR1 SEHNR and CDR2 FQNEAQ (reference sequence). Written as DNA, the CDR3 is TGTGCCAGCAGCTTAACTAGCGGGACTTCTGGCAAAAACATTCAGTACTTC. Protein: CASSLTSGTSGKNIQYF.

This clonotype was recorded at least ten times. The chain links TRBV27 to TRBJ2-7; D is undetermined. This CDR3 region has 16 residues. Germline V gene lookup returns CDR1 MNHEY and CDR2 SMNVEV (reference sequence). V lost 8 bases and J lost 3, with 23 bases in between. The CDR3 nucleotides are TGTGCCAGCGGATCCCGAGGACCTCTCTTCATCTACGAGCAGTACTTC. Its protein is CASGSRGPLFIYEQYF.

This sequence joins TRBV7-2 and TRBJ1-1, with D maybe TRBD1 (6 bases). From germline, CDR1 is SGHTA and CDR2 FQGNSA. The CDR3 sequence is 16 residues long. Trimming took off 5 bases at V and 1 base at J, with 17 bases between the two ends. Here the CDR3 DNA reads TGTGCCAGCAGCCAAGGGGGTAGGGAGCCGAACACTGAAGCTTTCTTT. Translating it yields CASSQGGREPNTEAFF.

The V and J genes are TRBV4-3 and TRBJ2-5, with TRBD2 matching 8 bases. CDR1 is LGHNA and CDR2 is YSLEER in the germline V gene. This CDR3 has 16 residues. V lost 4 bases and J lost 2; bases outside the gene matches: 9. The CDR3 region is CASSRLTSEPQETQYF. CDR3 DNA sequence: TGCGCCAGCAGCCGATTGACTAGCGAACCTCAAGAGACCCAGTACTTC.

This clonotype was detected a few times. The chain is built from TRBV20-1 and TRBJ2-5, with 8 bases aligning to TRBD1. With 5 bases clipped from V and 4 bases from J, the junction kept 9 bases outside the gene matches. The CDR3 has 14 residues. Looked up from germline, CDR1 is DFQATT and CDR2 is SNEGSKA (reference sequence). The CDR3 loop reads CSASQGAGGETQYF. The CDR3 nucleotides read TGCAGTGCTTCCCAGGGGGCCGGCGGAGAGACCCAGTACTTC.

There are many counts of this clonotype. V gene TRBV11-2 combines with J gene TRBJ2-2; D perhaps matches TRBD2 (5 bases). Germline V lookup: CDR1 SGHAT, CDR2 FQNNGV. Trimming removed 2 bases from V and 5 bases from J, with 9 bases in between. This CDR3 comprises 14 residues. The CDR3 region has the DNA TGTGCCAGCAGCTTACCCCGGAGGACCGGGGAGCTGTTTTTT. It yields the protein CASSLPRRTGELFF. The full variable domain, its missing parts supplied by reference TRBV11-2 and TRBJ2-2, is EAGVAQSPRYKIIEKRQSVAFWCNPISGHATLYWYQQILGQGPKLLIQFQNNGVVDDSQLPKDRFSAERLKGVDSTLKIQPAKLEDSAVYLCASSLPRRTGELFFGEGSRLTVL.

Turning to this clonotype: With a far larger clone one base away, a read error is the likely cause. The rearrangement links TRBV28 to TRBJ2-7; weak D call: TRBD2 (6 bases). Germline CDR1 reads MDHEN; CDR2 reads SYDVKM. The CDR3 extends over 14 amino acids. CDR3 residues: CVSSFFGSSYEQYF. The CDR3 DNA is TGTGTCAGCAGTTTTTTCGGGAGTTCCTACGAGCAGTACTTC. Supplemented by reference TRBV28 and TRBJ2-7, the full variable domain reads DVKVTQSSRYLVKRTGEKVFLECVQDMDHENMFWYRQDPGLGLRLIYFSYDVKMKEKGDIPEGYSVSREKKERFSLILESASTNQTSMYLCVSSFFGSSYEQYFGPGTRLTVT.

The chain employs TRBV6-1 and TRBJ2-3; D not certain. This CDR3 is 13 amino acids long. Germline V gives CDR1 MNHNS, CDR2 SASEGT. The germline V and J ends were trimmed by 6 bases and 6 bases, with 13 bases remaining between them. The CDR3 loop is CASRREGVDTQYF. DNA of the CDR3: TGTGCCAGCAGGCGAGAAGGAGTGGATACGCAGTATTTT.

This clonotype was recorded at least ten times. The V call is TRBV15, the J call TRBJ1-1; a possible D gene is TRBD1 (5 bases). Germline V gene data show CDR1 as LNHNV and CDR2 as YYDKDF (reference sequence). This CDR3 has 14 amino acids. V shed 4 bases and J shed 1 base, with 10 bases lying between them. The DNA of the CDR3 is TGTGCCACCAGCATAAACAGGAGGAACACTGAAGCTTTCTTT. It is translated as CATSINRRNTEAFF.

The rearrangement uses TRBV9 and TRBJ2-7, with 9 positions matching TRBD2. V dropped 2 bases and J dropped 3; count of bases not matched to a gene: 3. This CDR3 spans 14 amino acids. The germline V gene encodes CDR1 SGDLS and CDR2 YYNGEE. CDR3 in amino acids: CASSVASGNYEQYF. CDR3 DNA: TGTGCCAGCAGCGTCGCTAGCGGGAACTACGAGCAGTACTTC.

This clonotype was picked up many times. The rearrangement uses TRBV20-1 and TRBJ1-5, with D tentatively TRBD1 (5 bases). Trimming pared 4 bases from V and 2 bases from J, leaving 9 bases between. CDR1 is DFQATT and CDR2 is SNEGSKA in the germline V gene (reference sequence). CDR3 size: 13 residues. The CDR3 sequence: CSAKGAGNQPQHF. CDR3 DNA sequence: TGCAGTGCTAAAGGGGCAGGCAATCAGCCCCAGCATTTT.

This clonotype was seen ten or more times. V gene TRBV2 combines with J gene TRBJ2-7; 9 nucleotides agree with TRBD2. Trimming at V came to 6 bases and at J to 6 bases, leaving 12 bases not matched to a gene. The CDR3 has 15 amino acids. Looked up from germline, CDR1 is SNHLY and CDR2 is FYNNEI. CDR3 amino acids: CASRAFAGGPGEQYF. The CDR3 coding sequence is TGTGCCAGCAGGGCTTTTGCGGGAGGGCCGGGCGAGCAGTACTTC.

There are many counts of this clonotype. The CDR3 DNA reads TGTGCCAGCAGGGTGGGGTATGACGCCTACAATGAGCAGTTCTTC. Translated: CASRVGYDAYNEQFF. The rearrangement uses TRBV11-3 and TRBJ2-1; unclear D gene. Germline CDR1 reads SGHNT; CDR2 reads YENEEA. The V and J ends lost 6 bases and 2 bases respectively, with 14 bases between them. The CDR3 runs 15 residues.

This clonotype has ten or more counts. The chain joins TRBV20-1 to TRBJ2-1; a weak D match, TRBD1 (7 bases). Germline V CDR1 and CDR2: DFQATT, SNEGSKA (reference sequence). The CDR3 has 16 amino acids. V lost 6 bases and J lost 10, with 28 bases in between. CDR3 DNA: TGCAGTGCCCAGGGGGTCGGGCGGGGAATGGTGGGAGAGCAGTTCTTC. Protein sequence: CSAQGVGRGMVGEQFF.

This clonotype was seen many times. The chain employs TRBV5-1 and TRBJ1-1; no clear D. The CDR3 extends over 12 amino acids. Germline V gene lookup returns CDR1 SGHRS and CDR2 YFSETQ. Trimming pared 0 bases from V and 11 bases from J, leaving 11 bases between. The DNA for the CDR3 is TGCGCCAGCAGCTTGGATCGGCAGACGGCTTTCTTT. It encodes CASSLDRQTAFF.

This clonotype was detected many times. The CDR3 DNA sequence: TGTGCCACCAGCAGAGTAGAGGGCGGGGAAAAAGGCTACACCTTC. It encodes CATSRVEGGEKGYTF. The V call is TRBV15, the J call TRBJ1-2, with unresolved D. Trimming shortened V by 1 base and J by 8 bases, and 17 bases separated the two germline ends. Germline CDR1 LNHNV, CDR2 YYDKDF (reference sequence). The CDR3 covers 15 residues. The entire variable domain, with the rest obtained from reference TRBV15 and TRBJ1-2, is as follows: DAMVIQNPRYQVTQFGKPVTLSCSQTLNHNVMYWYQQKSSQAPKLLFHYYDKDFNNEADTPDNFQSRRPNTSFCFLDIRSPGLGDTAMYLCATSRVEGGEKGYTFGSGTRLTVV.

Many counts were recorded for this clonotype. The CDR3 is CASSLAGTGYTF. DNA for the CDR3: TGTGCCAGCAGTTTAGCGGGGACGGGCTACACCTTC. The chain employs TRBV27 and TRBJ1-2, with D possibly matching TRBD1 (5 bases). Trimming took 2 bases from V and 8 from J, leaving 9 bases between them. CDR3 length: 12 residues. Germline V lookup: CDR1 MNHEY, CDR2 SMNVEV (reference sequence).

This clonotype was observed many times. The V call is TRBV9, the J call TRBJ1-1; 9 bases are shared with TRBD1. With V trimmed by 3 bases and J by 4 bases, 7 bases remained unmatched. Germline-derived CDR1 and CDR2 are SGDLS and YYNGEE. CDR3 length equals 15 residues. CDR3 nucleotide sequence: TGTGCCAGCAGCGCCGGGACAGGGTGGGGCACTGAAGCTTTCTTT. Its translation: CASSAGTGWGTEAFF.

This clonotype showed up just a few times. This rearrangement joins TRBV5-1 to TRBJ2-7; TRBD1 is a possible D gene (5 bases). Trimming took off 7 bases at V and 0 bases at J, with 11 bases between the two ends. This CDR3 has 13 residues. Germline loops: CDR1 SGHRS, CDR2 YFSETQ. CDR3: CASWGFSSYEQYF. The CDR3 DNA reads as TGCGCCAGCTGGGGCTTTAGCTCCTACGAGCAGTACTTC. The entire variable domain, with the rest obtained from reference TRBV5-1 and TRBJ2-7, is as follows: KAGVTQTPRYLIKTRGQQVTLSCSPISGHRSVSWYQQTPGQGLQFLFEYFSETQRNKGNFPGRFSGRQFSNSRSEMNVSTLELGDSALYLCASWGFSSYEQYFGPGTRLTVT.

Worth noting for this clonotype: Given a much more abundant clone one base away, this may be a read error. The rearrangement uses TRBV5-4 and TRBJ2-7; D not certain. V lost 0 bases and J lost 3, with 4 bases in between. Germline CDR1 reads SGHNT; CDR2 reads YYREEE (reference sequence). The CDR3 sequence is 12 residues long. CDR3 nucleotides: TGTGCCAGCAGCTTGGGTCACTACGAGCAGTACTTC. Its translation: CASSLGHYEQYF.

This clonotype was seen a single time. A clone one base away is much larger, so this may be a read error. The chain is built from TRBV18 and TRBJ1-1; 9 nucleotides match TRBD1. In germline, CDR1 is KGHSH, CDR2 LQKENI. This CDR3 comprises 16 residues. CDR3 amino acids: CASSPSNRGLSTGAFF. Written as DNA, the CDR3 is TGTGCCAGCTCACCGTCTAACAGGGGGCTTAGTACTGGAGCTTTCTTT.

This clonotype showed up just a few times. The chain joins TRBV6-1 to TRBJ1-4, with 8 bases lining up with TRBD1. CDR1 MNHNS and CDR2 SASEGT come from the germline V gene. The CDR3 is made up of 13 amino acids. The V gene end was trimmed by 10 bases and the J gene end by 7 bases; junction bases not matched to a gene: 8. The CDR3 loop reads CATSGGVSEKLFF. The DNA of the CDR3 is TGTGCCACTTCAGGGGGCGTTAGTGAAAAACTGTTTTTT.

The V gene is TRBV5-5, the J gene TRBJ1-4; D not certain. The CDR3 length is 14 residues. Trimming cost V 4 bases and J 8 bases, with 15 bases left between them. Germline CDR1 SGHKS, CDR2 YYEKEE (reference sequence). The CDR3 reads CASSAPRSYEKLFF. CDR3 DNA: TGTGCCAGCAGCGCTCCAAGGAGTTACGAAAAACTGTTTTTT. Drawing the rest from reference TRBV5-5 and TRBJ1-4, the complete variable domain is DAGVTQSPTHLIKTRGQQVTLRCSPISGHKSVSWYQQVLGQGPQFIFQYYEKEERGRGNFPDRFSARQFPNYSSELNVNALLLGDSALYLCASSAPRSYEKLFFGSGTQLSVL.

This clonotype was detected many times. The J gene is TRBJ1-3, the V gene TRBV12-3 or TRBV12-4; D is ambiguous. CDR3 length: 13 residues. V lost 4 bases to trimming and J lost 2 bases, with 6 bases between them. The CDR3 here is CASSSSAGNTIYF. CDR3 bases: TGTGCCAGCAGTTCGAGCGCTGGAAACACCATATATTTT.

This clonotype was seen at least ten times. The chain joins TRBV12-3 or TRBV12-4 to TRBJ1-2; possible D gene TRBD1, 6 bases. The length of the CDR3 is 15 residues. Trimming cost V 4 bases and J 9 bases, with 21 bases left between them. The CDR3 DNA is TGTGCCAGCAGTTCTGCGCGGGGGCTAAGAACCCGCTACACCTTC. It translates to CASSSARGLRTRYTF.

This clonotype was counted many times. The chain combines TRBV2 with TRBJ1-5, with D perhaps TRBD1 (6 bases). V was clipped by 2 bases and J by 5 bases, with 19 bases between them. This CDR3 contains 17 residues. Germline V gene sequence: CDR1 SNHLY, CDR2 FYNNEI. This CDR3 reads CASSEFLVTGKDQPQHF. CDR3 nucleotide sequence: TGTGCCAGCAGTGAATTCTTAGTAACAGGGAAAGATCAGCCCCAGCATTTT.

This clonotype was counted at least ten times. This rearrangement joins TRBV9 to TRBJ2-1, with 7 bases fitting TRBD2. Germline lookup yields CDR1 SGDLS and CDR2 YYNGEE. This CDR3 has 14 residues. V shed 2 bases and J 12 bases; nucleotides not matched to a gene: 11. The CDR3 region is CASSVAGTISLQFF. CDR3 sequence (DNA): TGTGCCAGCAGCGTCGCCGGGACTATTAGTTTGCAGTTCTTC.

CDR3 sequence reads: CASSSRGRGSTDTQYF. CDR3 sequence (DNA): TGTGCCAGCAGCTCCCGGGGGAGGGGGTCCACAGATACGCAGTATTTT. This sequence joins TRBV5-4 and TRBJ2-3; D might be TRBD2 (7 bases). This CDR3 has 16 residues. The V end lost 3 bases, the J end lost 2 bases, and 16 bases lay between the germline ends. CDR1 and CDR2 from the germline V gene are SGHNT and YYREEE (reference sequence). The entire variable domain, with the rest obtained from reference TRBV5-4 and TRBJ2-3, is as follows: ETGVTQSPTHLIKTRGQQVTLRCSSQSGHNTVSWYQQALGQGPQFIFQYYREEENGRGNFPPRFSGLQFPNYSSELNVNALELDDSALYLCASSSRGRGSTDTQYFGPGTRLTVL.

This clonotype was seen repeatedly, ten times or more. The gene calls are TRBV3-1 and TRBJ2-1; 7 bases align to TRBD1. The CDR3 is 14 residues long. Trimming at V came to 1 base and at J to 10 bases, leaving 7 bases not matched to a gene. CDR1 and CDR2 from the germline V gene are LGHDT and YNNKEL (reference sequence). CDR3 coding DNA: TGTGCCAGCAGCCAAGGCCGACAGGGCCAGGAGCAGTTCTTC. Its protein product is CASSQGRQGQEQFF.

Many counts were recorded for this clonotype. V is TRBV12-3 or TRBV12-4 and J is TRBJ2-7; D is unclear. The CDR3 runs to 16 residues. The V end lost 0 bases, the J end lost 2 bases, and 14 bases lay between the germline ends. The CDR3 here is CASSLALGMSPYEQYF. The CDR3 bases are TGTGCCAGCAGTTTAGCGCTTGGGATGTCGCCCTACGAGCAGTACTTC.